This is a list of T cell receptor beta chains from one sample in a study of T-cell memory formation after mild COVID-19. TCRdb redid the calling of the 5' RACE reads with MiXCR, one entry per CDR3 protein. The data contain some 310,000 distinct CDR3 sequences, less than 25% of them singletons. Sequencing was carried out using PBMCs or a T cell subset sorted from them (not recorded which). These receptors came from a man aged 18 to 29 who had mild COVID-19 (a few samples of this study predate the infection). Cell type and time point are not known. Each CDR3 is given without its conserved first and last residue. Each record gives: V gene, D gene, CDR3 protein. The D gene is left open where the match is weak.

V gene: TRBV18
D gene: TRBD1
CDR3 protein: ASSPRQGVRSTDTQY

V gene: TRBV6-5
D gene: TRBD1
CDR3 protein: ASTLNRGTGELF

V gene: TRBV5-1
D gene: TRBD1
CDR3 protein: ASSPGTGKNNEQF

V gene: TRBV14
D gene: TRBD2
CDR3 protein: ASSQWASGYTDTQY

V gene: TRBV11-2
D gene: -
CDR3 protein: ASSLLHEQY

V gene: TRBV11-2
D gene: TRBD1
CDR3 protein: ASSLEVDRGPKKLF

V gene: TRBV29-1
D gene: -
CDR3 protein: SVAGQNSNQPQH

V gene: TRBV7-9
D gene: -
CDR3 protein: ASSLVFGGSETQY

V gene: TRBV12-3/TRBV12-4
D gene: TRBD1
CDR3 protein: ASSPRTGSNQPQH

V gene: TRBV20-1
D gene: -
CDR3 protein: SQRVSYNEQF

V gene: TRBV29-1
D gene: TRBD2
CDR3 protein: SGRGGGPYNEQF

V gene: TRBV7-6
D gene: TRBD2
CDR3 protein: ASRAGGQSDTQY

V gene: TRBV6-1
D gene: -
CDR3 protein: ASSEARRVQETQY

V gene: TRBV7-9
D gene: -
CDR3 protein: ASSFEGMGYT

V gene: TRBV12-3/TRBV12-4
D gene: -
CDR3 protein: ASREGMVKTEAF

V gene: TRBV5-1
D gene: -
CDR3 protein: ASSWGPGQTEAF

V gene: TRBV5-1
D gene: -
CDR3 protein: ASSTGRQGTQY

V gene: TRBV6-5
D gene: -
CDR3 protein: ATQTGIFGEQY

V gene: TRBV20-1
D gene: -
CDR3 protein: STTSTDTQY

V gene: TRBV20-1
D gene: TRBD1
CDR3 protein: SARGTGAGNTIY

V gene: TRBV12-5
D gene: -
CDR3 protein: ASGPRLGGVTDTQY

V gene: TRBV20-1
D gene: -
CDR3 protein: SAIGREAF

V gene: TRBV12-3/TRBV12-4
D gene: -
CDR3 protein: ASSLLRGTGELF

V gene: TRBV10-3
D gene: -
CDR3 protein: AIRAGAGDDYGYT

V gene: TRBV12-3/TRBV12-4
D gene: -
CDR3 protein: ASSQGTPRVGTEAF

V gene: TRBV5-6
D gene: TRBD1
CDR3 protein: ASSFLQGGHNEQF

V gene: TRBV6-5
D gene: -
CDR3 protein: ASSMGPSFRSGANVLT

V gene: TRBV29-1
D gene: -
CDR3 protein: SVEGTWNTEAF

V gene: TRBV6-6
D gene: TRBD1
CDR3 protein: ASNPGTGSYNEQF